These 30 T cell receptor beta chains came from one sample sequenced in a study of blood T cell repertoires in COVID-19 (TCRdb year 2020). The protocol used for the library was the immunoSEQ multiplex PCR assay. This immuneACCESS table, as held by TCRdb, lists in-frame sequences with V and J called but not all clones. Of the missing ones, under half trace to an unresolved V gene in checked studies; the others have no known cause. This sample lists approximately 360,000 clones; about four fifths were detected once. Jointly, the top ten make up roughly 5.1% of the sample. Sequencing was done on a sample of PBMCs or T cells enriched from blood (not recorded which). The receptors shown here come from a woman aged 50 to 65 who had recovered from COVID-19.

The chain couples TRBV14 to TRBJ1-3, with 10 positions matching TRBD1. The CDR3 has 20 residues. Germline assignment: CDR1 SGHDN and CDR2 FVKESK. Trimming removed 4 bases from V and 0 bases from J; junction bases left unmatched: 15. The CDR3 sequence: CASSRRQGAKRRASGNTIYF. As DNA, the CDR3 is TGTGCCAGCAGCCGACGACAGGGGGCGAAGCGGAGGGCCTCTGGAAACACCATATATTTT.

The chain couples TRBV5-8 to TRBJ2-3, with D perhaps matching TRBD1 (6 bases). CDR1 SGHTS and CDR2 YDEGEE come from the germline V gene. The CDR3 totals 13 residues. The V end lost 7 bases, the J end lost 7 bases, and 16 bases lay between the germline ends. For the CDR3, the DNA is TGTGCCAGCGCACCAGGGGTTAAATATACGCAGTATTTT. Its protein product is CASAPGVKYTQYF.

V usage is TRBV6-5 and J usage is TRBJ1-1; D gene uncertain. This CDR3 region has 14 residues. Germline CDR1 MNHEY, CDR2 SVGAGI. V shed 2 bases and J shed 1 base, with 8 bases lying between them. As DNA, the CDR3 is TGTGCCAGCAGTTACGAGGGATGGAACACTGAAGCTTTCTTT. Encoded protein: CASSYEGWNTEAFF.

The chain is built from TRBV7-8 and TRBJ2-3; TRBD2 aligns across 11 bases. V dropped 5 bases and J dropped 7; count of bases not matched to a gene: 11. The CDR3 sequence is 16 residues long. Germline CDR1 reads SGHVS; CDR2 reads FQNEAQ. The CDR3 is CASSLRRLAGLNTQYF. The DNA for the CDR3 is TGTGCCAGCAGCCTCAGACGACTAGCGGGACTTAATACGCAGTATTTT.

The chain links TRBV2 to TRBJ1-2; a weak D match, TRBD1 (6 bases). The germline V and J ends were trimmed by 8 bases and 8 bases, with 15 bases remaining between them. Germline lookup yields CDR1 SNHLY and CDR2 FYNNEI. The CDR3 loop spans 12 amino acids. CDR3 protein: CASLGDIYGYTF. The CDR3 nucleotides read TGTGCCAGCCTCGGGGACATATACGGCTACACCTTC.

CDR3 loop: CASTPTTDTQYF. Here the CDR3 DNA reads TGTGCCAGCACCCCCACTACAGATACGCAGTATTTT. V gene TRBV2 combines with J gene TRBJ2-3; D gene ambiguous. CDR1 and CDR2 (germline): SNHLY, FYNNEI. Trimming took 7 bases from V and 3 from J, leaving 8 bases between them. The CDR3 sequence is 12 residues long.

This rearrangement joins TRBV19 to TRBJ1-4, with TRBD1 matching over 9 bases. The trim removed 6 bases at V and 0 bases at J, leaving 2 bases unmatched. The CDR3 has 15 residues. Germline lookup yields CDR1 LNHDA and CDR2 SQIVND (reference sequence). The chain's CDR3 is CASRRTGATNEKLFF. In DNA form, the CDR3 reads TGTGCCAGTAGGCGGACAGGGGCAACTAATGAAAAACTGTTTTTT.

The chain carries TRBV7-6 and TRBJ1-2; tentatively, D is TRBD1 (5 bases). The germline CDR1 and CDR2 sequences are SGHVS and FNYEAQ. The length of the CDR3 is 18 residues. Between the trimmed V and J ends, which lost 0 bases and 0 bases, there was a span of 17 bases. The DNA of the CDR3 is TGTGCCAGCAGCTTAGCGGGCCTTGGAGGGGATGCTAACTATGGCTACACCTTC. Translation: CASSLAGLGGDANYGYTF.

The gene calls are TRBV6-5 and TRBJ1-2; D gene unclear. This CDR3 is 13 amino acids long. Germline lookup yields CDR1 MNHEY and CDR2 SVGAGI. V was trimmed by 6 bases and J by 3 bases, leaving 11 bases between them. CDR3 DNA: TGTGCCAGCAGGGGAGTACGGCACTATGGCTACACCTTC. This gives the protein CASRGVRHYGYTF.

A note on this clone: The same CDR3 also results from other DNA sequences found in this sample. The gene calls are TRBV10-3 and TRBJ1-5, with D perhaps matching TRBD1 (6 bases). The CDR3 loop spans 14 amino acids. Trimming took off 1 base at V and 4 bases at J, with 8 bases between the two ends. Germline CDR1 reads ENHRY; CDR2 reads SYGVKD. CDR3 coding DNA: TGTGCCATCAGTGAGTTAGGGGGAAATCAGCCCCAGCATTTT. Amino acids: CAISELGGNQPQHF.

The chain has TRBV2 and TRBJ1-1; 9 positions match TRBD1. Trimming took 7 bases from V and 0 from J; bases not matched to a gene: 6. The CDR3 is made up of 15 amino acids. The germline V gene has CDR1 SNHLY and CDR2 FYNNEI. The CDR3 sequence: CASTLQGAMNTEAFF. The CDR3 coding sequence is TGTGCCAGCACCCTACAGGGGGCCATGAACACTGAAGCTTTCTTT.

This sequence joins TRBV7-8 and TRBJ2-1; D perhaps matches TRBD2 (6 bases). The CDR3 extends over 15 amino acids. Germline V gene lookup returns CDR1 SGHVS and CDR2 FQNEAQ. V lost 1 base to trimming and J lost 1 base, with 8 bases between them. In DNA, the CDR3 is TGTGCCAGCAGCTTAGGCGGGGCATCCTACAATGAGCAGTTCTTC. This codes for CASSLGGASYNEQFF. The full variable domain, completed using reference TRBV7-8 and TRBJ2-1, is GAGVSQSPRYKVAKRGQDVALRCDPISGHVSLFWYQQALGQGPEFLTYFQNEAQLDKSGLPSDRFFAERPEGSVSTLKIQRTQQEDSAVYLCASSLGGASYNEQFFGPGTRLTVL.

The genes are TRBV7-3 and TRBJ2-3, with a tentative D call TRBD1 (6 bases). CDR3 length: 15 residues. Germline-derived CDR1 and CDR2 are SGHTA and FQGTGA. Trimming removed 4 bases from V and 6 bases from J, with 17 bases in between. Written as DNA, the CDR3 is TGTGCCAGCAGCTGGATTGGGGGCACTGGTGATACGCAGTATTTT. It translates to CASSWIGGTGDTQYF.

V is TRBV3-1 (or the pseudogene TRBV3-2) and J is TRBJ1-2; possible D gene TRBD1, 6 bases. V lost 4 bases and J lost 4, with 13 bases in between. The germline gives CDR1 LGHDT, CDR2 YNNKEL (reference sequence). The CDR3 contains 14 residues. CDR3 in DNA: TGTGCCAGCAGCCCCCTACAGGGACCCTATGGCTACACCTTC. It encodes CASSPLQGPYGYTF.

The V gene is TRBV30, the J gene TRBJ1-1, with D unclear. The V gene's germline CDR1 is GTSNPN and CDR2 SVGIG (reference sequence). V was shortened by 2 bases and J by 4 bases, with 14 bases between the two germline ends. The length of the CDR3 is 14 residues. CDR3 loop: CAWSSGAGVTEAFF. The CDR3 DNA follows: TGTGCCTGGAGTAGCGGCGCCGGTGTCACTGAAGCTTTCTTT.

This rearrangement joins TRBV9 to TRBJ2-3; TRBD2 matches 8 bases. The germline V gene encodes CDR1 SGDLS and CDR2 YYNGEE. CDR3 length equals 14 residues. The ends lost 2 bases at V and 3 bases at J; junction bases unmatched: 2. The CDR3 region is CASSVQRGTDTQYF. The DNA of the CDR3 is TGTGCCAGCAGCGTTCAGCGGGGGACAGATACGCAGTATTTT.

This clone was seen just once. The chain couples TRBV7-8 to TRBJ2-1, with 10 bases identical to TRBD2. The germline V gene encodes CDR1 SGHVS and CDR2 FQNEAQ. Germline trimming cut 2 bases from V and 4 bases from J; bases unmatched to any gene: 2. CDR3 length: 15 residues. The CDR3 loop reads CASSLLAGVYNEQFF. The CDR3 nucleotides read TGTGCCAGCAGCTTACTAGCGGGAGTGTACAATGAGCAGTTCTTC.

The rearrangement links TRBV29-1 to TRBJ2-7, with a tentative D call TRBD1 (6 bases). Germline V gene sequence: CDR1 SQVTM, CDR2 ANQGSEA. CDR3 length: 14 amino acids. The V end lost 4 bases, the J end lost 5 bases, and 18 bases lay between the germline ends. In nucleotides, the CDR3 is TGCAGCGTTGCCAGGGGCGGGTTAAGCAACGAGCAGTACTTC. This codes for CSVARGGLSNEQYF.

The gene calls are TRBV20-1 and TRBJ1-2; perhaps TRBD1 as D (5 bases). Germline V gene sequence: CDR1 DFQATT, CDR2 SNEGSKA (reference sequence). V was trimmed by 6 bases and J by 2 bases, leaving 7 bases between them. CDR3 length: 11 amino acids. The DNA of the CDR3 is TGCAGTGCCGGGGGAAACTATGGCTACACCTTC. This translates into CSAGGNYGYTF.

The chain is built from TRBV7-2 and TRBJ2-7; 7 nucleotides match TRBD2. V was clipped by 8 bases and J by 6 bases; unmatched bases: 10. CDR1 is SGHTA and CDR2 is FQGNSA in the germline V gene. The length of the CDR3 is 13 residues. The CDR3 DNA follows: TGTGCCAGCCAAAGGGGCGGGAGAAGCGAGCAGTACTTC. This sequence encodes CASQRGGRSEQYF.

The gene calls are TRBV15 and TRBJ1-2, with 7 positions matching TRBD1. V shed 0 bases and J 2 bases; nucleotides not matched to a gene: 3. The germline V gene has CDR1 LNHNV and CDR2 YYDKDF (reference sequence). The CDR3 consists of 15 residues. This CDR3 is CATSRDGQVNYGYTF. The CDR3 DNA reads as TGTGCCACCAGCAGAGACGGACAGGTCAACTATGGCTACACCTTC.

CDR3 loop: CASNPDRYGGYTF. DNA of the CDR3: TGTGCCAGCAACCCGGACAGATATGGTGGCTACACCTTC. J is TRBJ1-2 and V is TRBV5-6; tentatively, D is TRBD1 (6 bases). This CDR3 has 13 amino acids. V was trimmed by 6 bases and J by 7 bases, leaving 16 bases between them. Germline V gene lookup returns CDR1 SGHDT and CDR2 YYEEEE.

The chain carries TRBV19 and TRBJ1-1; the D gene is possibly TRBD1 (6 bases). CDR1 is LNHDA and CDR2 is SQIVND in the germline V gene (reference sequence). CDR3 size: 12 residues. Between the trimmed V and J ends, which lost 5 bases and 4 bases, there was a span of 8 bases. The CDR3 protein is CASSVRGTEAFF. The CDR3 nucleotides are TGTGCCAGTAGTGTCAGGGGCACTGAAGCTTTCTTT.

The V call is TRBV11-2, the J call TRBJ1-2, with 7 bases aligning to TRBD1. CDR3 length: 16 amino acids. V trimming: 3 bases; J trimming: 0 bases; junction bases outside the gene matches: 7. Germline V gives CDR1 SGHAT, CDR2 FQNNGV. The CDR3, as DNA: TGTGCCAGCAGCTTGAATCGACAGGGAGCTAACTATGGCTACACCTTC. Encoded protein: CASSLNRQGANYGYTF.

The chain employs TRBV10-3 and TRBJ1-1, with D maybe TRBD1 (6 bases). Germline assignment: CDR1 ENHRY and CDR2 SYGVKD. Deletions cut 7 bases from V and 0 bases from J, with 15 bases between. CDR3 length: 15 amino acids. CDR3 in DNA: TGTGCCATCACCGGGGACACAACCATGAACACTGAAGCTTTCTTT. It codes for CAITGDTTMNTEAFF.

The chain couples TRBV11-2 to TRBJ2-5, with no clear D. Germline V gives CDR1 SGHAT, CDR2 FQNNGV. Trimming shortened V by 11 bases and J by 1 base, and 14 bases separated the two germline ends. This CDR3 contains 13 residues. CDR3 nucleotide sequence: TGTGCCGCCGGAGCCCTCTCCCAAGAGACCCAGTACTTC. This translates into CAAGALSQETQYF. The whole variable domain, filled in from reference TRBV11-2 and TRBJ2-5, reads EAGVAQSPRYKIIEKRQSVAFWCNPISGHATLYWYQQILGQGPKLLIQFQNNGVVDDSQLPKDRFSAERLKGVDSTLKIQPAKLEDSAVYLCAAGALSQETQYFGPGTRLLVL.

The chain uses TRBV24-1 and TRBJ2-2, with 7 bases fitting TRBD1. V shed 9 bases and J 4 bases; nucleotides not matched to a gene: 4. Looked up from germline, CDR1 is KGHDR and CDR2 is SFDVKD. The CDR3 consists of 13 residues. The chain's CDR3 is CATSAGGTGELFF. In DNA form, the CDR3 reads TGTGCCACCTCTGCAGGGGGCACCGGGGAGCTGTTTTTT.

The rearrangement links TRBV6-5 to TRBJ1-2, with D perhaps TRBD1 (6 bases). Germline CDR1 MNHEY, CDR2 SVGAGI. V was shortened by 5 bases and J by 4 bases, with 17 bases between the two germline ends. The length of the CDR3 is 15 residues. The CDR3 reads CASSHDSGTFYGYTF. CDR3 coding DNA: TGTGCCAGCAGTCACGATAGCGGGACATTCTATGGCTACACCTTC.

This clone was observed once. The chain uses TRBV6-5 and TRBJ2-3; 9 bases are shared with TRBD2. J lost 4 bases, V lost 2 bases, and 7 bases had no gene match. CDR3 size: 16 residues. Germline V gene lookup returns CDR1 MNHEY and CDR2 SVGAGI. Written as DNA, the CDR3 is TGTGCCAGCAGTTACGCGAGCGGGGGGTTAGCAGATACGCAGTATTTT. Amino acid sequence: CASSYASGGLADTQYF.

The chain combines TRBV6-5 with TRBJ2-3; 9 nucleotides match TRBD2. The CDR3 length is 14 residues. The V gene's germline CDR1 is MNHEY and CDR2 SVGAGI. Trimming removed 6 bases from V and 2 bases from J; junction bases left unmatched: 3. The CDR3 loop is CASRIAGATDTQYF. In DNA, the CDR3 is TGTGCCAGCAGGATAGCGGGGGCCACAGATACGCAGTATTTT.